Sequencing of this T cell receptor beta chain was carried out in a study of T-cell memory formation after mild COVID-19. Study overall: TCR clusters mostly belonged to single donors. Whole-study results and caveats: In pre-infection memory, a portion of responding clones appeared, which suggested that cross-reactive memory joined.

This CDR3 has 18 residues. Unmatched junction bases numbered 15, after V lost 7 bases and J lost 0 bases. Libraries for TCRalpha and TCRbeta carried sample barcodes and unique molecular identifiers via 5'RACE. TCRdb analysed the 5' RACE reads with MiXCR anew, one entry per CDR3 protein. The sample lists around 300,000 distinct CDR3 sequences; roughly 13% were seen once. This clonotype was observed once. What it recognizes is unknown. The sequenced sample was PBMCs or a T cell subset sorted from them (not recorded which). The chain carries TRBV12-3 or TRBV12-4 and TRBJ2-1, with 7 bases identical to TRBD1. This sequence originates from a man aged 18 to 35 who had mild COVID-19 (a few samples of this study predate the infection). Cell type and time point are not known. DNA of the CDR3: TGTGCCAGCACCAGAAGAGGGGGCCTCCTTCTCTCCTACAATGAGCAGTTCTTC. Its translation: CASTRRGGLLLSYNEQFF.